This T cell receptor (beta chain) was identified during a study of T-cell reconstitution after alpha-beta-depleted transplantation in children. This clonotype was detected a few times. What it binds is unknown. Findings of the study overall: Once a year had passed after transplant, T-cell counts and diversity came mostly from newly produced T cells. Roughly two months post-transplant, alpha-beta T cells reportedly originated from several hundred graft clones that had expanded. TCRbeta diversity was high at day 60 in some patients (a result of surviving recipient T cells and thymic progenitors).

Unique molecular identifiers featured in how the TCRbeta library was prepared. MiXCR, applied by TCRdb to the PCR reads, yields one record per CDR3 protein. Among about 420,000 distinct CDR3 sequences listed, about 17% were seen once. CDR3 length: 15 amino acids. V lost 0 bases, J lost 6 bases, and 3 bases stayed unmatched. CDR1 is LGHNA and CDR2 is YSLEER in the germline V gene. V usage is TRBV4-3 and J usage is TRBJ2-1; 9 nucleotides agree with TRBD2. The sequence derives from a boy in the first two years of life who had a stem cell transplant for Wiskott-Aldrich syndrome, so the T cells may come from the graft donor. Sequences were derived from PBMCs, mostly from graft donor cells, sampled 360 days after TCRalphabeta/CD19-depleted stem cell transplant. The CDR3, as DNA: TGCGCCAGCAGCCAAGATAGCGGGGGTAGCAATGAGCAGTTCTTC. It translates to CASSQDSGGSNEQFF.